This T cell receptor beta chain is drawn from a study of identical twins. Whole-study findings and limits: Out-of-frame beta chain sequences displayed weaker excess sharing between twins.

Template switching added a universal primer binding site, and final cDNA carried unique molecular identifiers. One entry per CDR3 protein, called by TCRdb with MiXCR from the 5' RACE reads. The table includes a few hundred thousand distinct CDR3 sequences, around 15% detected once. This CDR3 has 15 residues. Between the trimmed V and J ends, which lost 6 bases and 2 bases, there was a span of 14 bases. The V gene's germline CDR1 is MNHNS and CDR2 SASEGT. As regards this clonotype: Its specificity is unknown.

These data were likewise used in another study, on yellow fever vaccine responses in identical twins.

This clonotype originated in a woman aged 18-29 years in good health. This chain joins TRBV6-1 and TRBJ2-1, with D possibly TRBD2 on 6 matching bases. The sequenced material came from CD4+ T cells sorted from blood. DNA of the CDR3: TGTGCCAGCAGCACGGGAGATCTAACCTACAATGAGCAGTTCTTC. Translated: CASSTGDLTYNEQFF.